This T cell receptor beta chain comes out of a study of CD8+ T cells in alopecia areata. Specimens obtained from alopecia areata patients comprised lesional scalp punch biopsies and peripheral blood. Extracted RNA was reverse transcribed into cDNA, the sequencing template. TCRdb keeps only in-frame clones here, not all; method: immunoSEQ multiplex PCR. In the table there are about 140,000 clones, about half of which are singletons. This sequence originates from a human donor with alopecia areata. Sequenced here: CD4+ T cells sorted from blood, sampled at week 0.

The CDR3 is CASSSLRRLYGYTF. CDR3 coding DNA: TGTGCCAGCAGCTCCCTCCGACGGCTTTATGGCTACACCTTC. This chain connects TRBV6-5 to TRBJ1-2; D remains unclear. This CDR3 is built from 14 residues. Trimming took 6 bases from V and 5 from J, leaving 16 bases between them. Germline CDR1 is MNHEY and CDR2 is SVGAGI.